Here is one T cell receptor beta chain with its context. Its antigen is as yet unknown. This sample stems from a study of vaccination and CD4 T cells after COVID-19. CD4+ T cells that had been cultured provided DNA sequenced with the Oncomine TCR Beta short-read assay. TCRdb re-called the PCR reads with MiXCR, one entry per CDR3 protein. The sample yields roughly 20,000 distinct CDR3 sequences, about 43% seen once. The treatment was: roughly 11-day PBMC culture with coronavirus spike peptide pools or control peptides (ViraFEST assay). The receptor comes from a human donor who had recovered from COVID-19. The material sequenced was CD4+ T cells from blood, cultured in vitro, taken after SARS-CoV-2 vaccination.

CDR3 protein: CSARGLAGDSYEQYF. CDR3 coding DNA: TGCAGTGCTAGGGGACTAGCGGGAGACTCCTACGAGCAGTACTTC. J is TRBJ2-7 and V is TRBV20-1; 14 bases are a match to TRBD2. CDR1 DFQATT and CDR2 SNEGSKA come from the germline V gene (reference sequence). With 3 bases clipped from V and 0 bases from J, the junction kept 1 base outside the gene matches. The CDR3 extends over 15 amino acids.